The subject of this entry is one T cell receptor beta chain. Clones were sequenced by immunoSEQ multiplex PCR, and TCRdb holds only the in-frame ones, with some missing. The profile covers about 1,800,000 clones, with roughly 94% appearing a single time and 1.2% taken by the ten largest. Germline CDR1 reads GTSNPN; CDR2 reads SVGIG (reference sequence). The CDR3 is 13 residues long. The ends were cut back, 3 bases at V and 13 bases at J, with 21 bases in the middle. This entry belongs to a study of shared clonotypes between healthy human individuals. CD45RO negativity and positive selection for CCR7 defined naive CD8 cells, a population that excluded terminally differentiated effector memory CD45RA+ cells.

The source is a man aged 18 to 29 in good health. This rearrangement joins TRBV30 to TRBJ2-5; tentative D call: TRBD1 (6 bases). Sequencing input: naive CD8+ T cells sorted from blood. The DNA for the CDR3 is TGTGCCTGGAGGGGGGCCTCCGAAGTGGGGCGGTACTTC. Translating it yields CAWRGASEVGRYF.